This is a list of T cell receptor beta chains from one sample in a study of shared clonotypes between healthy human individuals. The repertoire was sequenced with immunoSEQ multiplex PCR; TCRdb's copy has only in-frame clones and lacks some. The sample holds more than 600,000 clones, roughly nine tenths seen once. The sequenced sample consisted of naive CD8+ T cells sorted from blood. The source of these receptors is a man aged 25-40 years in good health. CDR3s include the opening cysteine and the closing phenylalanine or tryptophan.

v_gene	j_gene	CDR3aa
TRBV27	TRBJ1-2	CASSFSGPNYGYTF
TRBV5-6	TRBJ1-1	CASSSGQSTEAFF
TRBV27	TRBJ1-1	CASSLEGPTEAFF
TRBV6-6	TRBJ2-5	CASSHGQGLLQETQYF
TRBV29-1	TRBJ1-1	CSVVLVTRGTEAFF
TRBV14	TRBJ1-2	CASSRNGLYGYTF
TRBV5-4	TRBJ2-5	CASRHGTGQETQYF
TRBV27	TRBJ2-5	CASSLLGGGETQYF
TRBV7-8	TRBJ2-1	CASSLTAGVTSGEQFF
TRBV2	TRBJ2-7	CASSGPSSYEQYF
TRBV27	TRBJ1-1	CASSLSRANMNTEAFF
TRBV15	TRBJ2-1	CATSRDPTPYNEQFF
TRBV7-9	TRBJ2-1	CASSPLPGQGLNNEQFF
TRBV5-1	TRBJ2-2	CASSEGLAGVGTGELFF
TRBV7-9	TRBJ2-3	CASSFDSDTQYF
TRBV25-1	TRBJ1-2	CASSELGTGRFFYGYTF
TRBV5-1	TRBJ1-1	CASSLSFKVGNTEAFF
TRBV27	TRBJ2-2	CASSPGLVSTGELFF
TRBV6-6	TRBJ2-1	CASSNGRATFYNEQFF
TRBV19	TRBJ2-1	CASSRTSGTYNEQFF
TRBV10-2	TRBJ1-5	CASSEFSSGSAQHF
TRBV29-1	TRBJ1-2	CSVEDSRGHYGYTF
TRBV7-8	TRBJ2-7	CASSSRGLAGDYEQYF
TRBV28	TRBJ2-7	CASSSRESAGEQYF
TRBV7-9	TRBJ1-1	CASSSTTGPSEAFF